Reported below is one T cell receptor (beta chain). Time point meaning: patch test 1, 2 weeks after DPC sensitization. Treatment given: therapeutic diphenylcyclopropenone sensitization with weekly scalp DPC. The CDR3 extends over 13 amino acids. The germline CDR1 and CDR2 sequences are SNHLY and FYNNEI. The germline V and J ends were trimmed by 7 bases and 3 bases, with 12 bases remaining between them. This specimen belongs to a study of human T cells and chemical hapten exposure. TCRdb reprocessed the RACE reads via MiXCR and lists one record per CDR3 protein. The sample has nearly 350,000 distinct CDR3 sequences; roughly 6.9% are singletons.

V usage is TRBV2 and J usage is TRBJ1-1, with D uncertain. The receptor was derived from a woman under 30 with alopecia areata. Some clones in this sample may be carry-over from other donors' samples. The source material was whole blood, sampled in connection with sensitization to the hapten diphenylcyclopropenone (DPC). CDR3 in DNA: TGTGCCAGCATATGGATCGAGGACACTGAAGCTTTCTTT. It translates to CASIWIEDTEAFF.